The sequence of this T cell receptor (beta chain) was determined in a study of shared clonotypes between healthy human individuals. The repertoire was sequenced with immunoSEQ multiplex PCR; TCRdb's copy has only in-frame clones and lacks some. This table has roughly 2.1 million clones, roughly 91% appearing once. The germline gives CDR1 LGHNA, CDR2 YSLEER. This CDR3 is 16 amino acids long. The germline V and J ends were trimmed by 0 bases and 4 bases, with 14 bases remaining between them. Positively selected for CCR7, the CD45RO-negative cells used as naive CD8 cells excluded terminally differentiated effector memory CD45RA+ cells.

The specimen sequenced was naive CD8+ T cells from PBMCs. The sequence derives from a man aged 18-30 years in good health. Some clones in this sample may be carry-over from other donors' samples. The rearrangement uses TRBV4-3 and TRBJ2-3; possibly TRBD2 for D (5 bases). CDR3 loop: CASSQDRGAHSDTQYF. CDR3 DNA: TGCGCCAGCAGCCAAGATCGGGGAGCTCACTCAGATACGCAGTATTTT.